A single sample is the source of the 32 T cell receptor beta chains below, sequenced in a study of spatial heterogeneity in lung cancer. TCRdb re-called the 5' RACE reads through MiXCR, storing one row per CDR3 protein. The table shows a few hundred distinct CDR3 sequences, with approximately 84% occurring only once. Time point reported: sample taken at primary tumor resection. From tumor, nontumor lung or frozen PBMC, whole RNA was taken unsorted for sequencing. The sample consisted of PBMCs, taken at surgery. The source is a female donor with early-stage non-small cell lung cancer.

With respect to this clonotype: Found in a library prepared for alpha chains, this beta chain is an off-target read, and its abundance has little meaning. The V call is TRBV5-1, the J call TRBJ1-1; D may be TRBD1 (6 bases). The V gene lost 7 bases and the J gene lost 5 bases, with 21 bases spanning the gap. Germline V gene data show CDR1 as SGHRS and CDR2 as YFSETQ. The CDR3 has 15 residues. The CDR3 bases are TGCGCCAGCCTGGAGGCAGCAGGGGAAGTTACTGAAGCTTTCTTT. This codes for CASLEAAGEVTEAFF.

Comment on this clonotype: This beta chain is a stray read from a library made for alpha chains; its abundance is not meaningful. V and J are TRBV9 and TRBJ2-3; 9 nucleotides agree with TRBD1. Germline CDR1 is SGDLS and CDR2 is YYNGEE. CDR3 size: 17 residues. J lost 0 bases, V lost 3 bases, and 8 bases had no gene match. The chain's CDR3 is CASSARGQGWSTDTQYF. The CDR3 DNA reads as TGTGCCAGCAGCGCACGGGGACAGGGATGGAGCACAGATACGCAGTATTTT.

As regards this clonotype: Since it is a stray read in a library aimed at alpha chains, this beta chain has a size that is not meaningful. The chain has TRBV7-2 and TRBJ2-2, with D uncertain. Germline loops: CDR1 SGHTA, CDR2 FQGNSA. With 8 bases removed from V and 6 bases from J, the gap between germline ends came to 10 bases. The CDR3 contains 12 residues. Here the CDR3 reads CASEPTPGELFF. For the CDR3, the DNA is TGTGCCAGCGAGCCCACCCCCGGGGAGCTGTTTTTT.

Only one count was recorded for this clonotype. Being off target in a library aimed at alpha chains, this beta chain has a size of little meaning. CDR3 DNA sequence: TGTGCCAGCTCACCTCAAACCGGGGAGCGAAACCCCTACGAGCAGTACTTC. Translated: CASSPQTGERNPYEQYF. This chain connects TRBV18 to TRBJ2-7; a possible D gene is TRBD2 (5 bases). The CDR3 extends over 17 amino acids. Germline-derived CDR1 and CDR2 are KGHSH and LQKENI. Trimming removed 3 bases at V and 2 bases at J, with 20 bases between.

This clonotype was seen more than once but under ten times. As an off-target read in a library built for alpha chains, this beta chain has a frequency of little significance. The chain couples TRBV18 to TRBJ1-2, with 7 bases fitting TRBD1. Germline V lookup: CDR1 KGHSH, CDR2 LQKENI. The CDR3 is made up of 16 amino acids. The J segment lost 4 bases and the V segment lost 6 bases, leaving 14 bases of the junction unmatched. CDR3 loop: CASSTGTEPTFYGYTF. CDR3 coding DNA: TGTGCCAGCTCGACCGGGACAGAACCCACCTTCTATGGCTACACCTTC. Drawing the rest from reference TRBV18 and TRBJ1-2, the complete variable domain is NAGVMQNPRHLVRRRGQEARLRCSPMKGHSHVYWYRQLPEEGLKFMVYLQKENIIDESGMPKERFSAEFPKEGPSILRIQQVVRGDSAAYFCASSTGTEPTFYGYTFGSGTRLTVV.

On this clonotype itself: The size of this beta chain means little, since it is a stray read in a library made for alpha chains. The chain joins TRBV28 to TRBJ2-3; 7 bases are shared with TRBD2. The germline CDR1 and CDR2 sequences are MDHEN and SYDVKM. The CDR3 has 16 residues. After removal of 6 bases from V and 4 bases from J, the junction contained 13 bases not matched to a gene. The CDR3 DNA reads as TGTGCCAGCAGCCCCCAGGGAGCGGGGTCTTCAGATACGCAGTATTTT. Translating it yields CASSPQGAGSSDTQYF.

Turning to this clonotype: Because the library targeted alpha chains, this beta chain is an off-target read whose size means little. V usage is TRBV6-1 and J usage is TRBJ2-3, with TRBD1 matching 9 bases. Looked up from germline, CDR1 is MNHNS and CDR2 is SASEGT. The J segment lost 4 bases and the V segment lost 10 bases, leaving 15 bases of the junction unmatched. The CDR3 covers 16 residues. The CDR3 region has the DNA TGTGCCACATCCCCTGGCGGGACAGGGTATGCAGATACGCAGTATTTT. It specifies CATSPGGTGYADTQYF.

This clonotype was counted between two and nine times. For a library built for alpha chains, this beta chain is a stray read; little rests on its size. The chain couples TRBV20-1 to TRBJ2-3; 7 nucleotides align to TRBD2. The length of the CDR3 is 16 residues. The germline gives CDR1 DFQATT, CDR2 SNEGSKA (reference sequence). The J segment lost 1 base and the V segment lost 1 base, leaving 8 bases of the junction unmatched. CDR3: CSARARRETGTDTQYF. For the CDR3, the DNA is TGCAGTGCTAGAGCCCGGCGGGAGACCGGCACAGATACGCAGTATTTT.

Concerning this clonotype: For a library built for alpha chains, this beta chain is a stray read; little rests on its size. The chain couples TRBV3-1 to TRBJ1-2; perhaps TRBD1 as D (6 bases). With 1 base removed from V and 4 bases from J, the gap between germline ends came to 10 bases. The CDR3 contains 14 residues. The V gene's germline CDR1 is LGHDT and CDR2 YNNKEL (reference sequence). The CDR3 reads CASSQATGSYGYTF. The CDR3 DNA is TGTGCCAGCAGCCAAGCGACAGGATCCTATGGCTACACCTTC.

A remark on this clonotype: This beta chain turned up in a library designed for alpha chains; as an off-target read, its abundance says little. The V and J genes are TRBV5-1 and TRBJ1-1; the match to TRBD1 covers 9 bases. The CDR3 totals 14 residues. The germline CDR1 and CDR2 sequences are SGHRS and YFSETQ. V lost 2 bases to trimming and J lost 5 bases; unmatched junction nucleotides: 4. The CDR3 coding sequence is TGCGCCAGCAGCTTAACCGGGACAGGGACTGAAGCTTTCTTT. Its translation: CASSLTGTGTEAFF.

This clonotype is a singleton in its sample. This beta chain turned up in a library designed for alpha chains; as an off-target read, its abundance says little. The rearrangement joins TRBV12-3 or TRBV12-4 to TRBJ1-6; TRBD1 is a possible D gene (5 bases). The length of the CDR3 is 14 residues. V shed 6 bases and J shed 8 bases, with 14 bases lying between them. The CDR3 sequence is CASRRRGPDSPLHF. The CDR3 DNA is TGTGCCAGCAGGCGAAGGGGCCCGGATTCACCCCTCCACTTT.

Worth noting for this clonotype: A library made for alpha chains picked up this beta chain off target, so its size means little. The CDR3 DNA follows: TGCGCCAGCAGCCAAGCGGGGAGCTACGAGCAGTACTTC. Its protein is CASSQAGSYEQYF. V gene TRBV4-3 combines with J gene TRBJ2-7; D might be TRBD2 (5 bases). The germline V gene encodes CDR1 LGHNA and CDR2 YSLEER. Trimming took 1 base from V and 3 from J, leaving 7 bases between them. This CDR3 comprises 13 residues.

Details on this clonotype: This beta chain is a stray read from a library made for alpha chains; its abundance is not meaningful. The rearrangement uses TRBV6-2 or TRBV6-3 and TRBJ2-1; no reliable D call. This CDR3 spans 12 amino acids. Looked up from germline, CDR1 is MNHEY and CDR2 is SVGEGT. The ends were cut back, 5 bases at V and 9 bases at J, with 11 bases in the middle. The CDR3 nucleotides are TGTGCCAGCAGTCGATCCGTTGTTGAGCAGTTCTTC. Translation gives CASSRSVVEQFF.

With respect to this clonotype: For a library built for alpha chains, this beta chain is a stray read; little rests on its size. The chain couples TRBV30 to TRBJ2-5, with D perhaps given as TRBD1 or TRBD2 (5 bases each). CDR1 and CDR2 (germline): GTSNPN, SVGIG (reference sequence). This CDR3 is built from 14 residues. V lost 4 bases, J lost 5 bases, and 17 bases lay in between. CDR3 nucleotides: TGTGCCTGGAAATATGAGGGCGCAGGGGAGACCCAGTACTTC. It yields the protein CAWKYEGAGETQYF.

As regards this clonotype: This beta chain appears as a stray read in a library generated for alpha chains; its size is not informative. The V gene is TRBV6-2 or TRBV6-3, the J gene TRBJ2-7; D perhaps matches TRBD2 (6 bases). Per the germline V gene, CDR1 is MNHEY and CDR2 is SVGEGT. V lost 5 bases and J 2 bases, leaving 10 bases between the germline ends. The CDR3 is made up of 13 amino acids. DNA of the CDR3: TGTGCCAGCAGTCCGGACTACACCTACGAGCAGTACTTC. Its translation is CASSPDYTYEQYF.

In the case of this clonotype: With the library built for alpha chains, this beta chain is off target and its frequency is not meaningful. The chain combines TRBV2 with TRBJ2-1, with TRBD2 matching 9 bases. Per germline, CDR1 SNHLY and CDR2 FYNNEI. This CDR3 contains 15 residues. J lost 9 bases, V lost 7 bases, and 13 bases had no gene match. This chain's CDR3 is CASNPLGAGGIEQFF. The CDR3 DNA is TGTGCCAGCAACCCCCTCGGAGCGGGGGGAATTGAGCAGTTCTTC.

This clonotype was observed once. The library was prepared for alpha chains; this beta chain is a stray read, so its frequency means little. The chain links TRBV20-1 to TRBJ2-1, with a weak D call TRBD1 (6 bases). V dropped 1 base and J dropped 9 bases, with 10 bases sitting between them. The CDR3 contains 12 residues. The germline V gene encodes CDR1 DFQATT and CDR2 SNEGSKA (reference sequence). Written as DNA, the CDR3 is TGCAGTGCTAGAGGAAGAGGGGGTGAGCAGTTCTTC. Translated: CSARGRGGEQFF.

On this clonotype itself: This beta chain is an unintended read in a library built for alpha chains; its size means little. The V and J genes are TRBV7-2 and TRBJ1-6; the match to TRBD1 covers 11 bases. Germline V gene sequence: CDR1 SGHTA, CDR2 FQGNSA. The CDR3 has 14 residues. V trimming: 3 bases; J trimming: 10 bases; junction bases outside the gene matches: 2. The CDR3 protein is CASSLGTGGSPLHF. CDR3 bases: TGTGCCAGCAGCTTGGGGACAGGGGGATCACCCCTCCACTTT.

Concerning this clonotype itself: Little can be read into the size of this beta chain, an off-target read in a library designed for alpha chains. V is TRBV20-1 and J is TRBJ2-7; D is unclear. Between the trimmed V and J ends, which lost 0 bases and 10 bases, there was a span of 10 bases. Germline CDR1 and CDR2: DFQATT and SNEGSKA (reference sequence). The CDR3 contains 11 residues. Here the CDR3 reads CSARDGRRQYF. The CDR3 DNA is TGCAGTGCTAGAGATGGGCGACGACAGTACTTC.

A remark on this clonotype: Since it is a stray read in a library aimed at alpha chains, this beta chain has a size that is not meaningful. This sequence joins TRBV7-9 and TRBJ1-1; D is unclear. This CDR3 spans 13 amino acids. Trimming shortened V by 6 bases and J by 1 base, and 9 bases separated the two germline ends. Germline V lookup: CDR1 SEHNR, CDR2 FQNEAQ (reference sequence). The CDR3 is CASRGSGNTEAFF. The CDR3 nucleotides read TGTGCCAGCAGGGGCAGCGGGAACACTGAAGCTTTCTTT.

To note about this clonotype: Being off target in a library aimed at alpha chains, this beta chain has a size of little meaning. The V call is TRBV6-1, the J call TRBJ1-5, with 11 bases lining up with TRBD1. The CDR3 has 15 residues. CDR1 and CDR2 from the germline V gene are MNHNS and SASEGT. V shed 1 base, J shed 7 bases, and the junction held 3 bases outside the gene matches. The CDR3 region is CASSEGTGGLQPQHF. The CDR3 nucleotides read TGTGCCAGCAGTGAAGGGACAGGGGGCTTGCAGCCCCAGCATTTT.

About this clonotype: This beta chain represents an off-target read in a library built for alpha chains; its size is of limited meaning. The gene calls are TRBV13 and TRBJ1-2; possibly TRBD1 for D (5 bases). The CDR3 is made up of 14 amino acids. Germline-derived CDR1 and CDR2 are PRHDT and FYEKMQ (reference sequence). Between the trimmed V and J ends, which lost 2 bases and 4 bases, there was a span of 11 bases. This CDR3 reads CASSLQGGTYGYTF. DNA of the CDR3: TGTGCCAGCAGCTTACAGGGAGGGACCTATGGCTACACCTTC.

Details on this clonotype: Because the library targeted alpha chains, this beta chain is an off-target read whose size means little. The chain links TRBV4-2 to TRBJ2-7; 8 bases fit TRBD2. The CDR3 runs 18 residues. The V and J ends lost 8 bases and 4 bases, in that order; junction bases with no gene match: 22. CDR1 LGHNA and CDR2 YNFKEQ come from the germline V gene. The CDR3, as DNA: TGTGCCAGCGGCCCGGGACGGGGGGGCATGACGATGCCTTACGAGCAGTACTTC. Its protein is CASGPGRGGMTMPYEQYF.

Points on this clonotype: In a library made to pick up alpha chains, this beta chain is a stray read with a size that means little. The J gene is TRBJ2-1, the V gene TRBV10-2, with 9 bases lining up with TRBD2. Germline V lookup: CDR1 WSHSY, CDR2 SAAADI. The ends lost 2 bases at V and 4 bases at J; junction bases unmatched: 3. This CDR3 is 15 amino acids long. In DNA, the CDR3 is TGCGCCAGCAGTGAGACGACTAGCGGTTACAATGAGCAGTTCTTC. As protein: CASSETTSGYNEQFF.

In regard to this clonotype: A library made for alpha chains picked up this beta chain off target, so its size means little. This chain connects TRBV29-1 to TRBJ2-7; the D call may be TRBD1 or TRBD2 (5 bases each). Deletions cut 1 base from V and 0 bases from J, with 16 bases between. The CDR3 has 16 amino acids. The germline V gene has CDR1 SQVTM and CDR2 ANQGSEA. For the CDR3, the DNA is TGCAGCGTTGAAGTAAGAAGGCCTGGGGGCTCCTACGAGCAGTACTTC. This codes for CSVEVRRPGGSYEQYF.

Details on this clonotype: A library prepared for alpha chains yielded this beta chain as an off-target read; its size is of little meaning. The chain uses TRBV20-1 and TRBJ1-2, with a possible D match to TRBD1 (6 bases). V lost 2 bases to trimming and J lost 8 bases, with 18 bases between them. This CDR3 contains 14 residues. Per the germline V gene, CDR1 is DFQATT and CDR2 is SNEGSKA (reference sequence). CDR3 coding DNA: TGCAGTGCTAGATACATCGTTAAGGGGGGGGGCTACACCTTC. It codes for CSARYIVKGGGYTF.

Of note for this clonotype: This beta chain is an unintended read in a library built for alpha chains; its size means little. The J gene is TRBJ2-1, the V gene TRBV20-1; D not certain. V was shortened by 1 base and J by 0 bases, with 10 bases between the two germline ends. Germline V gives CDR1 DFQATT, CDR2 SNEGSKA (reference sequence). The CDR3 extends over 15 amino acids. CDR3 nucleotides: TGCAGTGCTAGAGTATTTCGGGCCTCCTACAATGAGCAGTTCTTC. Translating it yields CSARVFRASYNEQFF.

A remark on this clonotype: This beta chain lies outside the target of a library built for alpha chains; its clone size means little. The chain joins TRBV5-4 to TRBJ2-3; 7 bases map to TRBD2. In germline, CDR1 is SGHNT, CDR2 YYREEE (reference sequence). The length of the CDR3 is 15 residues. V dropped 4 bases and J dropped 7; count of bases not matched to a gene: 12. CDR3 amino acids: CASSVWRGGGNTQYF. CDR3 DNA: TGTGCCAGCAGCGTTTGGCGGGGCGGGGGTAATACGCAGTATTTT.

A word on this clonotype: Since the library was made to target alpha chains, this beta chain is a stray read and its abundance is not meaningful. The V gene is TRBV11-1, the J gene TRBJ1-1; D may be TRBD1 (5 bases). Trimming stripped 4 bases from V and 8 bases from J, with 26 bases between. The germline V gene has CDR1 SGHAT and CDR2 FQDESV (reference sequence). The CDR3 has 17 residues. CDR3 DNA sequence: TGTGCCAGCAGCTCCACTTCTTGGACGACGGGGCCGTTGGAAGCTTTCTTT. It yields the protein CASSSTSWTTGPLEAFF.

Details on this clonotype: For a library built for alpha chains, this beta chain is a stray read; little rests on its size. The chain employs TRBV15 and TRBJ2-3; D gene uncertain. Germline CDR1 is LNHNV and CDR2 is YYDKDF (reference sequence). V shed 0 bases and J shed 6 bases, with 10 bases lying between them. CDR3 length: 14 residues. The CDR3 nucleotides read TGTGCCACCAGCAGAGAGAGTTCGTCGGATACGCAGTATTTT. Protein sequence: CATSRESSSDTQYF. Together with reference TRBV15 and TRBJ2-3, the CDR3 gives the full variable domain: DAMVIQNPRYQVTQFGKPVTLSCSQTLNHNVMYWYQQKSSQAPKLLFHYYDKDFNNEADTPDNFQSRRPNTSFCFLDIRSPGLGDTAMYLCATSRESSSDTQYFGPGTRLTVL.

On this clonotype: This beta chain is a stray read from a library made for alpha chains; its abundance is not meaningful. The genes are TRBV7-2 and TRBJ2-3; no firm D call. The germline gives CDR1 SGHTA, CDR2 FQGNSA. V was trimmed by 3 bases and J by 3 bases, leaving 16 bases between them. This CDR3 is built from 16 residues. The CDR3 sequence: CASSFYVGMGTDTQYF. As DNA, the CDR3 is TGTGCCAGCAGCTTTTACGTTGGAATGGGGACAGATACGCAGTATTTT. Full variable domain (remainder filled in from reference TRBV7-2 and TRBJ2-3): GAGVSQSPSNKVTEKGKDVELRCDPISGHTALYWYRQSLGQGLEFLIYFQGNSAPDKSGLPSDRFSAERTGGSVSTLTIQRTQQEDSAVYLCASSFYVGMGTDTQYFGPGTRLTVL.

On this clonotype itself: A library prepared for alpha chains yielded this beta chain as an off-target read; its size is of little meaning. This chain links TRBV20-1 with TRBJ2-6; the match to TRBD1 covers 8 bases. The germline V gene encodes CDR1 DFQATT and CDR2 SNEGSKA (reference sequence). The trim removed 6 bases at V and 7 bases at J, leaving 8 bases unmatched. This CDR3 spans 14 amino acids. CDR3 sequence: CSAPAGGSANVLTF. Written as DNA, the CDR3 is TGCAGTGCGCCCGCAGGGGGCAGTGCCAACGTCCTGACTTTC.